This TCR beta chain is drawn from a study of response to subunit inactivated influenza vaccine. The CDR3 runs 16 residues. Germline V lookup: CDR1 LNHNV, CDR2 YYDKDF (reference sequence). The junction had 8 bases not matched to a gene; V was cut back by 3 bases and J by 8 bases. A few counts support this clonotype. TCRdb fed the RT-PCR reads into MiXCR, producing one record per CDR3 protein. Of around 600,000 distinct CDR3 sequences in the sample, approximately 11% were seen once. These records were also assigned to another study, of T cells expressing NK-cell markers. From that report: What made the TCR beta cDNA was 5'RACE template switching with UMIs.

The sequenced sample was PBMCs from blood, obtained on the day of vaccination. This TCR derives from a middle-aged man who received an inactivated influenza vaccine. The chain is built from TRBV15 and TRBJ2-2, with 11 bases aligning to TRBD1. Here the CDR3 DNA reads TGTGCCACCAGCAGCGAAGGACAGGGGGCCTTAGGGGAGCTGTTTTTT. Protein product: CATSSEGQGALGELFF.